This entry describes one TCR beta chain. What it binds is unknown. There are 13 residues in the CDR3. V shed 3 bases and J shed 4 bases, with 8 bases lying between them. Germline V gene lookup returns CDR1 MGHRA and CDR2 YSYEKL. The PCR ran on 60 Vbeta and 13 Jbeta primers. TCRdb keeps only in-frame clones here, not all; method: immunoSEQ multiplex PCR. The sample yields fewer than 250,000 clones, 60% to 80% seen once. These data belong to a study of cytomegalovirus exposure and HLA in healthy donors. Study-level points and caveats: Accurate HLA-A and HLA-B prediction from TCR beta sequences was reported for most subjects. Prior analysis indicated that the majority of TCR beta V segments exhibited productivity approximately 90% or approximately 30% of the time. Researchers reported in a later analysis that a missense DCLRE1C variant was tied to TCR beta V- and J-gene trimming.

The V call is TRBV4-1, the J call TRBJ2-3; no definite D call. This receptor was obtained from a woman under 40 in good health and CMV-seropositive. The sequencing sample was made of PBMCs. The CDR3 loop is CASSQFPADTQYF. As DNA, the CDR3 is TGCGCCAGCAGCCAGTTCCCCGCAGATACGCAGTATTTT.